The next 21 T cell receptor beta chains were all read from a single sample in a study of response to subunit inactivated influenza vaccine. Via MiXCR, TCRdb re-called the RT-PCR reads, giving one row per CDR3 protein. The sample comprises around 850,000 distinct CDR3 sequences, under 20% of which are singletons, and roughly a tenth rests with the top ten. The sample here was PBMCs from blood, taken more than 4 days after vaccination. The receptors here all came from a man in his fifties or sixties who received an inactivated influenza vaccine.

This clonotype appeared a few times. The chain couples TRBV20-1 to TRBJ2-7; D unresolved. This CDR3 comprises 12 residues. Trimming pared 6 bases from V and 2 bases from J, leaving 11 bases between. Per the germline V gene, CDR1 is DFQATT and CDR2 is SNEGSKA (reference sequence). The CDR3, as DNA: TGCAGTGCAACCGGGCTTACCTACGAGCAGTACTTC. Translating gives CSATGLTYEQYF.

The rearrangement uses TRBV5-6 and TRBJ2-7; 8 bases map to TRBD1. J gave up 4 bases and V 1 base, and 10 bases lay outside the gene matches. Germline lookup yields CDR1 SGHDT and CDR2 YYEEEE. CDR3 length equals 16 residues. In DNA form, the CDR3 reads TGTGCCAGCAGCTTGTGGTGGGGGCAGGGGGCTTACGAGCAGTACTTC. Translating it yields CASSLWWGQGAYEQYF.

The CDR3 DNA sequence: TGTGCCACCAGCAGCTTTGACAGGGGTGGCACTGAAGCTTTCTTT. This sequence encodes CATSSFDRGGTEAFF. This chain connects TRBV15 to TRBJ1-1, with 8 bases that match TRBD1. J gave up 4 bases and V 3 bases, and 7 bases lay outside the gene matches. The germline CDR1 and CDR2 sequences are LNHNV and YYDKDF (reference sequence). The CDR3 totals 15 residues.

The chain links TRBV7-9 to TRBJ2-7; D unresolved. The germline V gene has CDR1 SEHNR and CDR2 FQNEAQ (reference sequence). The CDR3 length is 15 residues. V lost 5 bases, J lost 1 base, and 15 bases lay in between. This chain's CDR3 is CASSPVGIGSYEQYF. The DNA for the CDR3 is TGTGCCAGCAGCCCGGTCGGAATAGGGTCCTACGAGCAGTACTTC.

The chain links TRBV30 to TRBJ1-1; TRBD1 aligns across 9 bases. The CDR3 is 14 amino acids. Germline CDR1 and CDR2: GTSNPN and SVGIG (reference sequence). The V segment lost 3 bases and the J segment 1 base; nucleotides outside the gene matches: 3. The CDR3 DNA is TGTGCCTGGAGAGGACAGGGGAGGAACACTGAAGCTTTCTTT. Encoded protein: CAWRGQGRNTEAFF.

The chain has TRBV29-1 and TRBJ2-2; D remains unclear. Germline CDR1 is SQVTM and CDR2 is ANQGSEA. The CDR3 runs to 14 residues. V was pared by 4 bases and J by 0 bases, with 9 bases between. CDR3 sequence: CSVGRNTNTGELFF. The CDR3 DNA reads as TGCAGCGTTGGGAGAAACACGAACACCGGGGAGCTGTTTTTT.

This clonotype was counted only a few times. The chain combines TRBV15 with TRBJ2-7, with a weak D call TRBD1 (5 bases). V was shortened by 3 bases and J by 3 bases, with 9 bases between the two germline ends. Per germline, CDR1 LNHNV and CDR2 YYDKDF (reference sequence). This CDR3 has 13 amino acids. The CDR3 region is CATSSHRGYEQYF. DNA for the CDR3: TGTGCCACCAGCAGCCATAGGGGCTACGAGCAGTACTTC.

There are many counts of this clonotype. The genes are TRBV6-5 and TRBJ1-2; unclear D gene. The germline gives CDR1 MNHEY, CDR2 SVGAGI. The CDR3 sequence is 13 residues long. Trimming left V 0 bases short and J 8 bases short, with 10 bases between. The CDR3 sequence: CASSYSGGGGYTF. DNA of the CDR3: TGTGCCAGCAGTTACTCGGGAGGCGGAGGCTACACCTTC.

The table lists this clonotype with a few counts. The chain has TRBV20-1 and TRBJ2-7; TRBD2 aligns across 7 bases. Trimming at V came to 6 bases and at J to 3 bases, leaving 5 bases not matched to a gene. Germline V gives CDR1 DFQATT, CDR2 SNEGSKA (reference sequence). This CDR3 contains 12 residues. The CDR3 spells CSAEGLGYEQYF. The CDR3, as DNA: TGCAGTGCAGAAGGACTAGGCTACGAGCAGTACTTC.

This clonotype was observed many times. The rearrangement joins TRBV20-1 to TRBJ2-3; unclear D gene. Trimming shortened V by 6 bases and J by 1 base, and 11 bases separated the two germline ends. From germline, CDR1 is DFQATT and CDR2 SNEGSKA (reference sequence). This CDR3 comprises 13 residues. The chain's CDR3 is CSAVGGGTDTQYF. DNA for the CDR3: TGCAGTGCAGTCGGCGGAGGCACAGATACGCAGTATTTT.

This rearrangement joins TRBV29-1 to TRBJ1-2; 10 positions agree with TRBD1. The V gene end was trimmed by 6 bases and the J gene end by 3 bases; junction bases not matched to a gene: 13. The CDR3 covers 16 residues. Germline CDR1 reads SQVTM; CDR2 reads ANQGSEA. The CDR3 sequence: CSVVGDRGPRYYGYTF. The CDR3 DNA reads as TGCAGCGTGGTGGGGGACAGGGGCCCCCGGTACTATGGCTACACCTTC.

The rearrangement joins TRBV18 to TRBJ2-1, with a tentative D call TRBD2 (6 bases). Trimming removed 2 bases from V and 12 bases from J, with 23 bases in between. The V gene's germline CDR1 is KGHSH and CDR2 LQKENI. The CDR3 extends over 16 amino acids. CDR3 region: CASSPMSTSPGSGQFF. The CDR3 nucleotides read TGTGCCAGCTCACCAATGAGTACTAGCCCGGGGTCGGGGCAGTTCTTC.

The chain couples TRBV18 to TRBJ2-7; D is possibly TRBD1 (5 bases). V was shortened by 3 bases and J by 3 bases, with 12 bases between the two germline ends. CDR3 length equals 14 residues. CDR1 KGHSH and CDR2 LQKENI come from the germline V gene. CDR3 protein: CASSPTDSGYEQYF. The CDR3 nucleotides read TGTGCCAGCTCACCCACAGACAGTGGCTACGAGCAGTACTTC.

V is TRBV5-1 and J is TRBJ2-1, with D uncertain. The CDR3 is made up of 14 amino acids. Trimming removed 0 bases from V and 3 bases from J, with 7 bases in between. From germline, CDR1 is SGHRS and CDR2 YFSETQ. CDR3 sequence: CASSLEANYNEQFF. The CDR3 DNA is TGCGCCAGCAGCTTGGAGGCAAACTACAATGAGCAGTTCTTC. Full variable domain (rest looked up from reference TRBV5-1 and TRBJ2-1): KAGVTQTPRYLIKTRGQQVTLSCSPISGHRSVSWYQQTPGQGLQFLFEYFSETQRNKGNFPGRFSGRQFSNSRSEMNVSTLELGDSALYLCASSLEANYNEQFFGPGTRLTVL.

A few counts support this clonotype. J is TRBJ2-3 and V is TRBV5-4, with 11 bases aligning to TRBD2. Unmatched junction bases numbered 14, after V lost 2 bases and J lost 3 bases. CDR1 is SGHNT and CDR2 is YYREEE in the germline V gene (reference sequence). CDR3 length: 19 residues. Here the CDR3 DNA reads TGTGCCAGCAGCTTCGCCACTAGCGGGAGTGGAGGCGGGACAGATACGCAGTATTTT. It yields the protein CASSFATSGSGGGTDTQYF.

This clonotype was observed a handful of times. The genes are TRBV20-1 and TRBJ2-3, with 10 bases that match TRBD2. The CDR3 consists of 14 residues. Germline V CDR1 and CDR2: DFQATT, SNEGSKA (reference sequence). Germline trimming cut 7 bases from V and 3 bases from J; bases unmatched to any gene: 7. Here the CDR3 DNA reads TGCAGTGTTTTAGCGGGAGGAGGGACAGATACGCAGTATTTT. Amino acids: CSVLAGGGTDTQYF.

CDR3 nucleotides: TGTGCCAGCAGTTTACAGTGGGGGAGTACAGATACGCAGTATTTT. Translation: CASSLQWGSTDTQYF. The genes are TRBV27 and TRBJ2-3; D is possibly TRBD1 or TRBD2 (5 bases each). The CDR3 has 15 amino acids. Germline V CDR1 and CDR2: MNHEY, SMNVEV (reference sequence). V lost 2 bases and J lost 3, with 12 bases in between.

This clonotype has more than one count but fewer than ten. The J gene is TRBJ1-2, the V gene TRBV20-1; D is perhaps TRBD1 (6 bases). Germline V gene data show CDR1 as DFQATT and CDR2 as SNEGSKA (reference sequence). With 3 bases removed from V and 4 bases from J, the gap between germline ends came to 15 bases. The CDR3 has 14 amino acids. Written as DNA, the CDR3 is TGCAGTGCTAGGTCCCCTACAGGGATCTATGGCTACACCTTC. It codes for CSARSPTGIYGYTF.

CDR3 sequence (DNA): TGTGCCAGCAGCTCTCTAGGACTAGCGGGAAGGGAGCAGTTCTTC. Encoded protein: CASSSLGLAGREQFF. This chain uses TRBV7-9 with TRBJ2-1, with 12 bases matching TRBD2. This CDR3 has 15 residues. V trimming: 4 bases; J trimming: 10 bases; junction bases outside the gene matches: 8. The germline CDR1 and CDR2 sequences are SEHNR and FQNEAQ (reference sequence).

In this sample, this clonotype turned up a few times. This CDR3 reads CASSFSEGQGPWEQYF. In nucleotides, the CDR3 is TGCGCCAGCAGCTTCTCGGAAGGACAGGGCCCTTGGGAGCAGTACTTC. The gene calls are TRBV5-1 and TRBJ2-7; 8 bases are shared with TRBD1. The junction had 14 bases not matched to a gene; V was cut back by 2 bases and J by 7 bases. Looked up from germline, CDR1 is SGHRS and CDR2 is YFSETQ. The CDR3 runs 16 residues.

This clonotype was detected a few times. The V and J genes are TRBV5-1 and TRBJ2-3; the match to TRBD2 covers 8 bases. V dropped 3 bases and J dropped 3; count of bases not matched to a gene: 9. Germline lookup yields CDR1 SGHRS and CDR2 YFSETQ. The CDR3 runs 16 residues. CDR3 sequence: CASSSWERGKTDTQYF. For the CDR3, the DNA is TGCGCCAGCAGCTCCTGGGAGCGGGGGAAAACAGATACGCAGTATTTT. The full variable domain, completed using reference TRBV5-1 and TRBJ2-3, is KAGVTQTPRYLIKTRGQQVTLSCSPISGHRSVSWYQQTPGQGLQFLFEYFSETQRNKGNFPGRFSGRQFSNSRSEMNVSTLELGDSALYLCASSSWERGKTDTQYFGPGTRLTVL.